This paragraph covers one TCR beta chain sequence. Its matching antigen is unknown. The data stem from a study of cytomegalovirus exposure and HLA in healthy donors. There are 14 residues in the CDR3. Deletions cut 4 bases from V and 8 bases from J, with 18 bases between. The germline V gene has CDR1 SGHNT and CDR2 YYREEE (reference sequence). The PCR was carried out with 60 Vbeta primers and 13 Jbeta primers. The table came from immunoSEQ multiplex PCR; TCRdb's copy has only in-frame clones and leaves some out. The sample lists approximately 90,000 clones; 70% to 80% were seen once. General study points: According to a later analysis, most TCR beta chains associated with CMV appeared HLA-restricted.

The sample was PBMCs. This chain uses TRBV5-4 with TRBJ1-1, with TRBD1 as a possible D gene (5 bases). The source is a man aged 40-49 years in good health and CMV-seronegative. CDR3 nucleotides: TGTGCCAGCAGCGGTGGACACGGAAGTTCGGAAGCTTTCTTT. As protein: CASSGGHGSSEAFF.